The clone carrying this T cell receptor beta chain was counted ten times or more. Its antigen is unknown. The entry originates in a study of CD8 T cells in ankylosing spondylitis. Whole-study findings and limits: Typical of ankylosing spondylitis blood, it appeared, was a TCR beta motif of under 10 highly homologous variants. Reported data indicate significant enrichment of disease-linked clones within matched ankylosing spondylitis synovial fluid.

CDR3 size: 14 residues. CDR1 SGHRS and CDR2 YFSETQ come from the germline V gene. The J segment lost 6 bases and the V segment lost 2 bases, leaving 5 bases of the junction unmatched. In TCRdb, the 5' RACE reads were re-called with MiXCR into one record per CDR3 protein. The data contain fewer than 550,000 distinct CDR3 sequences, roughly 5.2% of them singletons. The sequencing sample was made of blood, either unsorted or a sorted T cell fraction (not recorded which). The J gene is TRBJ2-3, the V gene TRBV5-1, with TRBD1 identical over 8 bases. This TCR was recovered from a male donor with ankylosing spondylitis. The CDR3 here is CASSFGQGGDTQYF. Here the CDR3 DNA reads TGCGCCAGCAGCTTCGGACAGGGCGGGGATACGCAGTATTTT.